A selection of T cell receptor beta chains follows, all from one sample in a study of T cells in Graves' hyperthyroidism and ophthalmopathy. One entry per CDR3 protein results from TCRdb running MiXCR on the multiplex PCR reads. The repertoire holds tens of thousands of distinct CDR3 sequences, with roughly half as singletons. Source material: blood. The receptors here all came from a middle-aged man with Graves' ophthalmopathy. Both conserved end residues are part of each CDR3. D genes are given only for firm matches. The size field is filled for only some rows; it gives once, few, many or a size class.

d_call j_call v_call clone_size cdr3_nt cdr3_aa
- TRBJ2-5 TRBV5-4 - TGTACCGGCTCACCGAGGGCGGGAGAGACCCAGTACTTC CTGSPRAGETQYF
TRBD2 TRBJ2-7 TRBV12-3/TRBV12-4 - TGTGCCAGCAGTGGTAGCGGGGGGTACGAGCAGTACTTC CASSGSGGYEQYF
- TRBJ2-3 TRBV4-1 - TGCGCCAGCAGCCGAGGGACTCTCACAGATACGCAGTATTTT CASSRGTLTDTQYF
TRBD2 TRBJ2-3 TRBV5-4 - TGTGCCAGCAGCCTCACTAGCGGGGGGATAAGCACAGATACGCAGTATTTT CASSLTSGGISTDTQYF
- TRBJ1-6 TRBV5-1 many TGCGCCAGCAGCCGGGACCTACCGTCACCCCTCCACTTT CASSRDLPSPLHF
- TRBJ1-1 TRBV18 many TGTGCCAGCAGACCGGACGGGGGGAACACTGAAGCTTTCTTT CASRPDGGNTEAFF
- TRBJ2-3 TRBV11-1 once TGTGCCAGCAGCAAGGGGCTCAGGGAGTATTTT CASSKGLREYF
- TRBJ2-3 TRBV6-5 many TGTGCCAGCCGGGGACTTTATCTTAGCACAGATACGCAGTATTTT CASRGLYLSTDTQYF
- TRBJ2-1 TRBV14 many TGTGCCAGCAGCCAAACACAGGGAATACGGACTAGAACTCCCGGGTACAATGAGCAGTTCTTC CASSQTQGIRTRTPGYNEQFF
- TRBJ2-2 TRBV6-2/TRBV6-3 many TGTGCCAGCACCAAAGGGACTTTACTCAACACCGGGGAGCTGTTTTTT CASTKGTLLNTGELFF
TRBD2 TRBJ2-1 TRBV27 many TGTGCCAGCAGTTTATCCACTAGCGGGAATCTTGAGCAGTTCTTC CASSLSTSGNLEQFF
TRBD2 TRBJ2-7 TRBV7-3 - TGTGCCAGCAGCTTATCGGGAGGGGGGGAGCAGTACTTC CASSLSGGGEQYF
- TRBJ2-3 TRBV19 many TGTGCCAGTAGTATAAGCGGGGCCGACAGGGATACGCAGTATTTT CASSISGADRDTQYF
TRBD2 TRBJ2-1 TRBV10-2 medium-sized TGCGCCAGCCTTTTAGCGGGACCCGATGAGCAGTTCTTC CASLLAGPDEQFF
TRBD2 TRBJ2-1 TRBV20-1 many TGCAGTGCCCCCCTCGCGGGAGAAACCTACAATGAGCAGTTCTTC CSAPLAGETYNEQFF
TRBD1 TRBJ2-7 TRBV7-6 - TGTGCCAGCAGCCTAGGGACAGGCGAGCAGTACTTC CASSLGTGEQYF
- TRBJ1-5 TRBV6-6 many TGTGCCAGCAGTTTACAGGACCAGCCCCAGCATTTT CASSLQDQPQHF
TRBD2 TRBJ2-1 TRBV7-3 - TGTGCCAGCAGCTTAACGCGGGAGGGACACAATGAGCAGTTCTTC CASSLTREGHNEQFF
- TRBJ1-5 TRBV2 - TGTGCCAGCAAGCAGGGCGAGCATTTT CASKQGEHF
TRBD1 TRBJ2-1 TRBV27 many TGTGCCAGCAGTTTGACAGGGGGTAGGGGGCAGTTCTTC CASSLTGGRGQFF
- TRBJ2-1 TRBV25-1 - TGTGCCAGCAGTATGATGCGGGAATCCTACAATGAGCAGTTCTTC CASSMMRESYNEQFF
TRBD2 TRBJ2-1 TRBV10-3 - TGTGCATCCTTAGGGCGGGGTAGCGGGAGGGCCAATGAGCAGTTCTTC CASLGRGSGRANEQFF
TRBD1 TRBJ2-5 TRBV3-1 many TGTGCCAGCAGCATACGGACAGGTCAAGAGACCCAGTACTTC CASSIRTGQETQYF
TRBD2 TRBJ2-1 TRBV9 - TGTGCCAGCAGCGCCCGACTAGCGGGGGGGCACGAGCAGTTCTTC CASSARLAGGHEQFF
TRBD2 TRBJ2-1 TRBV5-1 many TGCGCCAGCAGCTTGGGCGGGAGTTCCTACAATGAGCAGTTCTTC CASSLGGSSYNEQFF
- TRBJ2-1 TRBV5-4 once TGTGCCAGCAGCAGTCGTGGATACGGCACCGGGGAGCAGTTCTTC CASSSRGYGTGEQFF
- TRBJ1-5 TRBV10-2 - TGCGCCAGCGTGACGGGGCTGAATCAGCCCCAGCATTTT CASVTGLNQPQHF
- TRBJ1-1 TRBV7-9 many TGTGCCAGCAGACCAGAATATTCAAACACTGAAGCTTTCTTT CASRPEYSNTEAFF
TRBD2 TRBJ2-1 TRBV14 many TGTGCCAGCAGCCAAGACCTAGCGGGGTCGGAAGATGAGCAGTTCTTC CASSQDLAGSEDEQFF
TRBD1 TRBJ1-6 TRBV7-6 - TGTGCCAGCAGCCTAGGGGACAGGGGGTCCTATTTCCACTTT CASSLGDRGSYFHF
TRBD1 TRBJ2-5 TRBV9 - TGTGCCAGCAGCGTCGGGACAGGGGGGAAAGAGACCCAGTACTTC CASSVGTGGKETQYF
TRBD1 TRBJ1-1 TRBV10-3 - TGTGCCATCGGGGACAGGGAAGACACTGAAGCTTTCTTT CAIGDREDTEAFF
- TRBJ2-2 TRBV19 many TGTGCCAGTAGTAAGGTGGCGGCCACCGGGGAGCTGTTTTTT CASSKVAATGELFF
- TRBJ2-3 TRBV12-3/TRBV12-4 - TGTGCCAGCAGTTTGGGGCAGGTGAATGAGCAGTATTTT CASSLGQVNEQYF
TRBD1 TRBJ2-2 TRBV5-1 - TGCGCCAGCAGCTTGTTGGGGACAGGAAGGAACACCGGGGAGCTGTTTTTT CASSLLGTGRNTGELFF
- TRBJ1-2 TRBV20-1 medium-sized TGCAAAGGGGATCCTGGCTACACCTTC CKGDPGYTF
TRBD2 TRBJ2-1 TRBV20-1 many TGCAGTGCTAGTGACCTAGCGGGGTCCTACAATGAGCAGTTCTTC CSASDLAGSYNEQFF
- TRBJ2-7 TRBV27 many TGTGCCAGCAATATAGGACTACCAGCCTACGAGCAGTACTTC CASNIGLPAYEQYF
- TRBJ1-5 TRBV24-1 - TGTGCCACCAGTGACTCCGACAGAGACAATCAGCCCCAGCATTTT CATSDSDRDNQPQHF
- TRBJ1-2 TRBV19 - TGTGCCAGTAGTTTTTGGCTGCTGGCAGGGTTCTATGGCTACACCTTC CASSFWLLAGFYGYTF
TRBD1 TRBJ2-3 TRBV10-3 - TGTGCCATCAGTGACTGGACAGGGGTAGATACGCAGTATTTT CAISDWTGVDTQYF
- TRBJ1-2 TRBV13 many TGTGCCAGCAGCTTAGTAGGGAGGAACAACTATGGCTACACCTTC CASSLVGRNNYGYTF
TRBD2 TRBJ2-1 TRBV5-1 - TGCGCCAGCAGCCTACTGACTAGCGGGGCCTACAATGAGCAGTTCTTC CASSLLTSGAYNEQFF
- TRBJ2-7 TRBV5-1 many TGCGCCAGCAGCTTACAGCCTTACGAGCAGTACTTC CASSLQPYEQYF
TRBD2 TRBJ2-3 TRBV12-3/TRBV12-4 - TGCGCCAGCAGAACTAGCGGGAGTAACGGAGATACGCAGTATTTT CASRTSGSNGDTQYF
- TRBJ1-3 TRBV2 once - CASGQLLDIQYFDTIYF
- TRBJ2-3 TRBV3-1 many TGTGCCAGCAGCCACGCTAGAGTGCGGGGTACGCAGTATTTT CASSHARVRGTQYF
- TRBJ1-3 TRBV19 once TGTGCCAGTGGGAGGCTGTGCTCTGGAAACACCATATATTTT CASGRLCSGNTIYF
- TRBJ1-1 TRBV28 many TGTGCCAGTTATTCGAGTAGCACTGAAGCTTTCTTT CASYSSSTEAFF
- TRBJ1-4 TRBV5-1 - TGCGCCAGCAGCCTGGGGTGGGGCGAAAAACTGTTTTTT CASSLGWGEKLFF
TRBD1 TRBJ1-2 TRBV12-3/TRBV12-4 - TGTGCCGGCAGGTCCGGGACAGGGTATGGCTACACCTTC CAGRSGTGYGYTF
- TRBJ1-2 TRBV2 - TGTGCCAGCACTGGAGGGTGGGGAGATGGCTACACCTTC CASTGGWGDGYTF
- TRBJ1-2 TRBV20-1 medium-sized TGCAGTGCTGAGGATTCTACCGCAGATCGGGGCTACACCTTC CSAEDSTADRGYTF
- TRBJ2-3 TRBV11-3 - TGTGCCAGCAGCCTGGGAGGGACAACAATCGCAGATACGCAGTATTTT CASSLGGTTIADTQYF
TRBD1 TRBJ1-4 TRBV20-1 - TGCAGTGCTAATACAGGGGGCGATGGTGAAAAACTGTTTTTT CSANTGGDGEKLFF
- TRBJ2-5 TRBV5-1 - TGCGCCAGCAGCTCTGACAAGCGGAACCAAGAGACCCAGTACTTC CASSSDKRNQETQYF
TRBD1 TRBJ1-3 TRBV29-1 - TGCAGCGTTGGCGGGACAGCCTCTGGAAACACCATATATTTT CSVGGTASGNTIYF